Below, 4 T cell receptor beta chains from the same sample are listed, as sequenced in a study of cytomegalovirus exposure and HLA in healthy donors. PCR employed 60 Vbeta and 13 Jbeta primers. The assay was immunoSEQ multiplex PCR, and TCRdb's table has in-frame clones only and misses some. The repertoire holds 100,000 to 150,000 clones, with around four fifths as singletons. Source material: PBMCs. The receptors were gathered from a man in his thirties or forties in good health and CMV-seropositive.

This rearrangement joins TRBV7-2 to TRBJ2-3, with D possibly TRBD2 on 5 matching bases. V was trimmed by 4 bases and J by 2 bases, leaving 16 bases between them. Per germline, CDR1 SGHTA and CDR2 FQGNSA. The CDR3 sequence is 16 residues long. As DNA, the CDR3 is TGTGCCAGCAGCTACAACGTGGGCGGGTACACAGATACGCAGTATTTT. As protein: CASSYNVGGYTDTQYF. The whole variable domain, filled in from reference TRBV7-2 and TRBJ2-3, reads GAGVSQSPSNKVTEKGKDVELRCDPISGHTALYWYRQSLGQGLEFLIYFQGNSAPDKSGLPSDRFSAERTGGSVSTLTIQRTQQEDSAVYLCASSYNVGGYTDTQYFGPGTRLTVL.

DNA for the CDR3: TGTGCCAGCTCCACGATGGGACAGGGAGTGAACACTGAAGCTTTCTTT. It yields the protein CASSTMGQGVNTEAFF. The chain recombines TRBV18 with TRBJ1-1; TRBD1 matches 9 bases. The germline CDR1 and CDR2 sequences are KGHSH and LQKENI. CDR3 length equals 16 residues. Germline trimming cut 6 bases from V and 0 bases from J; bases unmatched to any gene: 8.

The chain carries TRBV6-5 and TRBJ1-2; D is perhaps TRBD1 (6 bases). Between the trimmed V and J ends, which lost 5 bases and 1 base, there was a span of 14 bases. Looked up from germline, CDR1 is MNHEY and CDR2 is SVGAGI. This CDR3 has 15 residues. The CDR3 region is CASSRIDRFNYGYTF. The CDR3 DNA reads TGTGCCAGCAGTCGGATAGACAGGTTTAACTATGGCTACACCTTC.

This clone was seen more than once but under ten times. The V and J genes are TRBV5-4 and TRBJ1-2; D is undetermined. The V end was cut by 2 bases, the J end by 2 bases, with 10 bases between. CDR3 length: 14 residues. In germline, CDR1 is SGHNT, CDR2 YYREEE (reference sequence). The CDR3 bases are TGTGCCAGCAGCTTATGGGAGGAGAACTATGGCTACACCTTC. Its translation: CASSLWEENYGYTF.